This T cell receptor beta chain derives from a study of cytomegalovirus exposure and HLA in healthy donors. Findings of the study overall: Reported results showed that the classifier diagnosed cytomegalovirus status with high specificity and sensitivity. For TCR beta chains, V- and J-gene trimming was later linked to a missense DCLRE1C variant. More clonal expansion characterized HLA-associated TCR beta chains than equally common others in a later analysis.

Comments on this clone: Antigen: not known.

The CDR3 has 14 residues. From germline, CDR1 is MNHEY and CDR2 SVGAGI. Trimming shortened V by 0 bases and J by 8 bases, and 10 bases separated the two germline ends. 13 Jbeta primers and 60 Vbeta primers were used for the PCR. Only in-frame clones appear in the TCRdb table, and some are missing; sequencing was by immunoSEQ multiplex PCR. The sample yields around 58,000 clones, roughly 74% seen once. Sequenced: PBMCs. V and J are TRBV6-5 and TRBJ1-4; possibly TRBD1 for D (5 bases). This receptor was obtained from a man aged 35 to 55 in good health and CMV-seropositive. The CDR3 nucleotides are TGTGCCAGCAGTTACTCAGGGGATAAGGAAAAACTGTTTTTT. Amino acids: CASSYSGDKEKLFF.